This T cell receptor (beta chain) was obtained from a study of CD8 T cells in ankylosing spondylitis. This clonotype showed up many times. The antigen remains unidentified. Trimming at V came to 4 bases and at J to 8 bases, leaving 12 bases not matched to a gene. Germline loops: CDR1 SGHRS, CDR2 YFSETQ. This CDR3 spans 16 amino acids. Study results and limitations: A TCR beta motif made of several highly homologous variants seemed typical of ankylosing spondylitis blood. Previously reported in reactive arthritis synovial fluid and blood were some of the motif variants. Reportedly, significant enrichment of disease-linked clones occurred in matched ankylosing spondylitis synovial fluid.

Each TCR beta library was made by quantitative 5'-RACE that incorporated molecular barcodes. From the 5' RACE reads, TCRdb called clonotypes with MiXCR, one entry per CDR3 protein. The sample carries under 150,000 distinct CDR3 sequences, over 7% recorded once. Material for sequencing was blood, either unsorted or a sorted T cell fraction (not recorded which). The J gene is TRBJ2-1, the V gene TRBV5-1; 10 bases align to TRBD1. This clonotype was obtained from a male donor with ankylosing spondylitis or in good health (not recorded which). DNA for the CDR3: TGCGCCAGCAGCACCACGCCCGGGACAGGGGTTTATGAGCAGTTCTTC. Its protein product is CASSTTPGTGVYEQFF.